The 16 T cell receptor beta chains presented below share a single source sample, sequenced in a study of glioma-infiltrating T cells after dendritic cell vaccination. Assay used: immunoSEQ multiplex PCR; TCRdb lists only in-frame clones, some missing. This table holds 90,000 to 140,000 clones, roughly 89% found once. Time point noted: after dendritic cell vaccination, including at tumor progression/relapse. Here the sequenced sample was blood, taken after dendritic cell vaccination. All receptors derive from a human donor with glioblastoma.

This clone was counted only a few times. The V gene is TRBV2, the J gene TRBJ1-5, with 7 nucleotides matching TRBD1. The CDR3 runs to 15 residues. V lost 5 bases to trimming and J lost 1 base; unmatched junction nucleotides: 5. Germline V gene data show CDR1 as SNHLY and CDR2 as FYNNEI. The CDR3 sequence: CASSYDRVSNQPQHF. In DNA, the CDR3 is TGTGCCAGCAGTTATGACAGGGTCAGCAATCAGCCCCAGCATTTT.

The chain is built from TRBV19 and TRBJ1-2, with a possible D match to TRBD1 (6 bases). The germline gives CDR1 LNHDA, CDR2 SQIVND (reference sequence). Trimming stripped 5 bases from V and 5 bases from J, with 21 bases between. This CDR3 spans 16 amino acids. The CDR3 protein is CASSRDNGPGGYGYTF. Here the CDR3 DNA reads TGTGCCAGTAGTCGGGACAACGGGCCCGGTGGGTATGGCTACACCTTC.

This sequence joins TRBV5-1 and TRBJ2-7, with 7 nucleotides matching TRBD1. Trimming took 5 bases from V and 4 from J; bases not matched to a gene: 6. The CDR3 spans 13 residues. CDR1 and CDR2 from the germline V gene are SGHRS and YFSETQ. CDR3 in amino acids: CASRPGQSYEQYF. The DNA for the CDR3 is TGCGCCAGCAGACCGGGACAGAGTTACGAGCAGTACTTC.

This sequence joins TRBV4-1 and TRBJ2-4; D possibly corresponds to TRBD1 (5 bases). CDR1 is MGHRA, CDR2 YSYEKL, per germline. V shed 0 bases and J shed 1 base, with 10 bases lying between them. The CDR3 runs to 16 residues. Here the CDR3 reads CASSQDQGMAKNIQYF. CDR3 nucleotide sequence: TGCGCCAGCAGCCAAGATCAGGGAATGGCCAAAAACATTCAGTACTTC.

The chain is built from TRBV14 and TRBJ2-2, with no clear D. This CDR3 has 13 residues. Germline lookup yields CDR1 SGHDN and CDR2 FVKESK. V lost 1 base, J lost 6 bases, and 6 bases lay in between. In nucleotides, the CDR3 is TGTGCCAGCAGCCAAGTCTTCGCCGGGGAGCTGTTTTTT. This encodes CASSQVFAGELFF.

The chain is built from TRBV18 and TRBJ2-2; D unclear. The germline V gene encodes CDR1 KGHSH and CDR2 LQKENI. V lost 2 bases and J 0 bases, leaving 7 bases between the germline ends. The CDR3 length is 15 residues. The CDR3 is CASSPTASNTGELFF. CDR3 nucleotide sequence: TGTGCCAGCTCACCAACAGCTTCGAACACCGGGGAGCTGTTTTTT.

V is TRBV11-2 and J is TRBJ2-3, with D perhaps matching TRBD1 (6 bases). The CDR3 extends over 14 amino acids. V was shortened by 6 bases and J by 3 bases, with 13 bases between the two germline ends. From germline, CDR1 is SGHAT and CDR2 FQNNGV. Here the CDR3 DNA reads TGTGCCAGCAGGAAACCAGGACAGACAGATACGCAGTATTTT. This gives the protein CASRKPGQTDTQYF.

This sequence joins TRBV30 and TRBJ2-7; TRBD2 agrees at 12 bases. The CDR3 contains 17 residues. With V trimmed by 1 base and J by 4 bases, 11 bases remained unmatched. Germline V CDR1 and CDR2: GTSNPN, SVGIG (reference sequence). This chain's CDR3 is CAWSGPLAGGPLYEQYF. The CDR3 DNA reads TGTGCCTGGAGTGGGCCTCTAGCGGGGGGGCCGTTGTACGAGCAGTACTTC. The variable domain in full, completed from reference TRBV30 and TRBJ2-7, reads SQTIHQWPATLVQPVGSPLSLECTVEGTSNPNLYWYRQAAGRGLQLLFYSVGIGQISSEVPQNLSASRPQDRQFILSSKKLLLSDSGFYLCAWSGPLAGGPLYEQYFGPGTRLTVT.

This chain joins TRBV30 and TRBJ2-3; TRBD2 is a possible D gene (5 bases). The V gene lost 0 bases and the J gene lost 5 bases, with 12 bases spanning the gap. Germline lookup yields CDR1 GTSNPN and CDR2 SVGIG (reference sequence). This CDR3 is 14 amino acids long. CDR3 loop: CAWSVGLAGDTQYF. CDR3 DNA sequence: TGTGCCTGGAGTGTTGGTCTAGCTGGAGATACGCAGTATTTT.

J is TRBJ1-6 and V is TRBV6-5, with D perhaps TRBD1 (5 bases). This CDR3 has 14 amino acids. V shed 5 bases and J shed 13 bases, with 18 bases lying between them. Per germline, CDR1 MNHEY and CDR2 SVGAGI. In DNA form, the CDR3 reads TGTGCCAGCAGTAGGACACCTAAATCGGCTCCCCTCCACTTT. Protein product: CASSRTPKSAPLHF.

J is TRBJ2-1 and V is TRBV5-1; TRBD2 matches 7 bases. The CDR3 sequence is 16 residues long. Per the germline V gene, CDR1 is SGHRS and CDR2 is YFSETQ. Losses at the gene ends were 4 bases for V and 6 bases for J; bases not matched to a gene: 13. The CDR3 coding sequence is TGCGCCAGCAGCCGGGGAGGGCGGGAAATGGGCAATGAGCAGTTCTTC. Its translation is CASSRGGREMGNEQFF.

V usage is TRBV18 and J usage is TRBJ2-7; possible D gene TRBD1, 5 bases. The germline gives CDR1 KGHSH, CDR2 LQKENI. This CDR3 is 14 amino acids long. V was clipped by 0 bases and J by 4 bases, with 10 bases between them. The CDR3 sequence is CASSPPGDRYEQYF. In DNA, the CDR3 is TGTGCCAGCTCACCACCAGGGGATAGGTACGAGCAGTACTTC. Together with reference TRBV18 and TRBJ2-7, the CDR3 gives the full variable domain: NAGVMQNPRHLVRRRGQEARLRCSPMKGHSHVYWYRQLPEEGLKFMVYLQKENIIDESGMPKERFSAEFPKEGPSILRIQQVVRGDSAAYFCASSPPGDRYEQYFGPGTRLTVT.

For the CDR3, the DNA is TGTGCCAGCAGTTTAGCCGCTAATCAGCCCCAGCATTTT. Translating it yields CASSLAANQPQHF. This chain connects TRBV6-1 to TRBJ1-5; D unclear. V was clipped by 5 bases and J by 4 bases, with 9 bases between them. Per germline, CDR1 MNHNS and CDR2 SASEGT. CDR3 size: 13 residues.

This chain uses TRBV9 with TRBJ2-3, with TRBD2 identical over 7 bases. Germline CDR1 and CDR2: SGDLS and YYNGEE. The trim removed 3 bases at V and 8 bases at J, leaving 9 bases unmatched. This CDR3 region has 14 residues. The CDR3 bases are TGTGCCAGCAGCGGACTAGCCCCTCCCAGTACGCAGTATTTT. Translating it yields CASSGLAPPSTQYF.

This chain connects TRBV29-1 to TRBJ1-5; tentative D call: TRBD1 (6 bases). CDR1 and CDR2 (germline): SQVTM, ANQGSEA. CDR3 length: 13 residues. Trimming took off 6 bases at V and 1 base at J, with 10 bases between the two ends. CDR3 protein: CSVADSSNQPQHF. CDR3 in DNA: TGCAGCGTAGCGGACAGCAGCAATCAGCCCCAGCATTTT.

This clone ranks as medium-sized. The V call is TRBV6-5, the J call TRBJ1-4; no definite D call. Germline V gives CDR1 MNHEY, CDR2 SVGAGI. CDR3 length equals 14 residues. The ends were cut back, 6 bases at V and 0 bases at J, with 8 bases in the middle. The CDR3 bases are TGTGCCAGCAGGGCATCGTCAACTAATGAAAAACTGTTTTTT. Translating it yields CASRASSTNEKLFF.